Sequencing of this T cell receptor (beta chain) was carried out in a study of blood T cells in healthy people across ages. With a J-beta primer mix and a sample-barcoded 5' primer, a second PCR ran 7 to 11 cycles. TCRdb reanalysed the 5' RACE reads using MiXCR and keeps one entry per CDR3 protein. This table holds around 690,000 distinct CDR3 sequences, under 65% found once. Concerning this clonotype: Antigen unknown.

CDR1 and CDR2 from the germline V gene are DFQATT and SNEGSKA (reference sequence). This CDR3 region has 13 residues. V was clipped by 8 bases and J by 5 bases, with 15 bases between them. Study results and limitations: There was no known CMV status for donors, so expanded clonotype changes were possibly confounded.

The specimen sequenced was blood. This TCR was sampled from a man aged 60 to 69 in good health. This chain joins TRBV20-1 and TRBJ1-4, with D tentatively TRBD1 (5 bases). CDR3 loop: CSPPGTANEKLFF. The CDR3 DNA reads as TGCAGTCCACCCGGGACCGCAAATGAAAAACTGTTTTTT.